A selection of T cell receptor beta chains follows, all from one sample in a study of T-cell memory formation after mild COVID-19. MiXCR, applied by TCRdb to the 5' RACE reads, yields one record per CDR3 protein. The sample has 150,000 to 200,000 distinct CDR3 sequences, less than 40% seen once. Input material: PBMCs or a T cell subset sorted from them (not recorded which). The source is an adult woman who had mild COVID-19 (a few samples of this study predate the infection). Cell type and time point are not known. Both conserved end residues are part of each CDR3.

TRBJ1-1 | TRBV11-3 | CASSGKSGLNTEAFF
TRBJ2-4 | TRBV13 | CASSSGGGAKNIQYF
TRBJ2-1 | TRBV29-1 | CSVEGGIYNEQFF
TRBJ1-5 | TRBV2 | CASRPGTPSNQPQHF
TRBJ2-3 | TRBV11-3 | CASSALDTQYF
TRBJ2-5 | TRBV7-6 | CASSQTSGGETQYF
TRBJ1-5 | TRBV18 | CASSPRGQNQPQHF
TRBJ2-5 | TRBV24-1 | CATSDLKDGAQYF
TRBJ2-5 | TRBV12-5 | CASGLREARETQYF
TRBJ1-1 | TRBV6-5 | CASRYRQGVNTEAFF
TRBJ1-6 | TRBV9 | CASSVGGTGESPLHF
TRBJ2-7 | TRBV20-1 | CSARVTGSFYEQYF
TRBJ1-2 | TRBV7-9 | CASSLAGQGDYGYTF
TRBJ2-5 | TRBV20-1 | CSASRAGERSETQYF
TRBJ2-1 | TRBV12-3/TRBV12-4 | CASTWDSAYNEQLF
TRBJ2-2 | TRBV11-3 | CASTNIGFSTGELFF
TRBJ2-2 | TRBV7-9 | CASSLIGQANTGELFF
TRBJ1-1 | TRBV29-1 | CSVGQGDTEAFF
TRBJ2-3 | TRBV5-4 | CASSLEIADTQYF
TRBJ1-1 | TRBV15 | CATRGTGFTEAFF
TRBJ2-5 | TRBV4-3 | CASSQAGASKTQYF
TRBJ1-4 | TRBV19 | CASTDRAYEKLFF
TRBJ1-5 | TRBV6-1 | CASSERRQGTGQPQHF
TRBJ2-5 | TRBV3-1 | CASSPDYTGTAIRETQYF
TRBJ2-7 | TRBV12-3/TRBV12-4 | CASSGLTATYEQYF
TRBJ2-1 | TRBV5-1 | CASSLAGTSLNEQFF
TRBJ2-7 | TRBV24-1 | CATSPAGAYEQYF
TRBJ2-5 | TRBV12-3/TRBV12-4 | CASSLRALAETQYF
TRBJ1-4 | TRBV7-6 | CASSATTGGMGSEKLFF
TRBJ1-2 | TRBV20-1 | CSARDTTGHDYGYTF
TRBJ1-2 | TRBV27 | CASSDRGLFGYTF
TRBJ1-2 | TRBV14 | CASSPTEGHYGYTF
TRBJ2-7 | TRBV6-6 | CASSSTLAGNYEQYF
TRBJ1-1 | TRBV9 | CASSVGGTPNTEAFF
TRBJ1-2 | TRBV29-1 | CSGSTGGLGYTF
TRBJ1-5 | TRBV20-1 | CSARDRAGGQPQHF
TRBJ2-3 | TRBV2 | CASSESPTVTDTQYF
TRBJ1-2 | TRBV2 | CASSKHNYGYTF
TRBJ2-7 | TRBV6-1 | CASSEIAENYEQYF
TRBJ1-2 | TRBV4-1 | CASSQVRLSPPYGYTF
TRBJ2-7 | TRBV6-2/TRBV6-3 | CASSQTSGTVIHEQYF
TRBJ1-5 | TRBV24-1 | CATSDLNQPQHF
TRBJ2-1 | TRBV6-5 | CASSYSGGSYNEQFF
TRBJ2-7 | TRBV6-1 | CASSEAWGGEQYF
TRBJ1-3 | TRBV5-1 | CASSLEGQGSGNTIYF
TRBJ2-1 | TRBV4-2 | CASSQGGGRAYNEQFF
TRBJ2-7 | TRBV12-3/TRBV12-4 | CASSSWPAYEQYF
TRBJ2-3 | TRBV20-1 | CSPRVSWGSQSSRDTQYF
TRBJ1-5 | TRBV18 | CASSLEALYSNQPQHF
TRBJ2-5 | TRBV7-2 | CASSLEGGRKTQYF
TRBJ2-1 | TRBV6-5 | CASNQGPRSEQFF
TRBJ1-1 | TRBV27 | CASSRQGMGNTEAFF
TRBJ2-7 | TRBV3-1 | CASSDLPGGSYEQYF
TRBJ2-7 | TRBV18 | CASSPTGTSYEQYF
TRBJ1-5 | TRBV7-8 | CASSLLSNQPQHF